The 31 T cell receptor beta chains given below trace back to one sample, sequenced in a study of shared clonotypes between healthy human individuals. Measured with immunoSEQ multiplex PCR; TCRdb has only the in-frame clones, and not every one. Of about 990,000 clones in the sample, approximately 80% are singletons; the top ten hold roughly 0.55%. Sequencing was done on a sample of memory CD4+ T cells from PBMCs. The subset denotes: CD45RA-negative fraction. The receptors stem from a man in his late teens or twenties in good health. Some clones in this sample may be carry-over from other donors' samples.

The V gene is TRBV5-1, the J gene TRBJ2-5; a weak D match, TRBD1 (6 bases). There are 13 residues in the CDR3. Germline-derived CDR1 and CDR2 are SGHRS and YFSETQ. Trimming pared 2 bases from V and 5 bases from J, leaving 10 bases between. CDR3 coding DNA: TGCGCCAGCAGCTTCCCAGGGGAGGAGACCCAGTACTTC. This sequence encodes CASSFPGEETQYF. Looking up the rest from reference TRBV5-1 and TRBJ2-5 gives the full variable domain: KAGVTQTPRYLIKTRGQQVTLSCSPISGHRSVSWYQQTPGQGLQFLFEYFSETQRNKGNFPGRFSGRQFSNSRSEMNVSTLELGDSALYLCASSFPGEETQYFGPGTRLLVL.

This clone was detected a few times. The chain joins TRBV9 to TRBJ2-1; possibly TRBD1 or TRBD2 for D (7 bases each). Germline V gives CDR1 SGDLS, CDR2 YYNGEE. V was clipped by 0 bases and J by 3 bases, with 13 bases between them. This CDR3 has 16 residues. The CDR3 protein is CASSVEGGTVYNEQFF. In DNA, the CDR3 is TGTGCCAGCAGCGTAGAGGGGGGGACAGTCTACAATGAGCAGTTCTTC.

The table lists this clone with a few counts. CDR3 sequence: CASSSFGAQETQYF. In DNA form, the CDR3 reads TGTGCCAGCAGCTCCTTTGGGGCACAGGAGACCCAGTACTTC. V usage is TRBV5-5 and J usage is TRBJ2-5, with a tentative D call TRBD1 (5 bases). Germline V gene data show CDR1 as SGHKS and CDR2 as YYEKEE (reference sequence). V dropped 3 bases and J dropped 5 bases, with 14 bases sitting between them. CDR3 length: 14 amino acids.

The genes are TRBV7-6 and TRBJ2-3, with no clear D. CDR3 length equals 16 residues. With 3 bases removed from V and 0 bases from J, the gap between germline ends came to 13 bases. The V gene's germline CDR1 is SGHVS and CDR2 FNYEAQ. CDR3 sequence reads: CASSLRPSASTDTQYF. The CDR3 DNA reads as TGTGCCAGCAGCTTGAGACCGAGTGCTAGCACAGATACGCAGTATTTT. Full variable domain (missing parts from reference TRBV7-6 and TRBJ2-3): GAGVSQSPRYKVTKRGQDVALRCDPISGHVSLYWYRQALGQGPEFLTYFNYEAQQDKSGLPNDRFSAERPEGSISTLTIQRTEQRDSAMYRCASSLRPSASTDTQYFGPGTRLTVL.

The chain links TRBV28 to TRBJ1-2, with a weak D call TRBD1 (5 bases). This CDR3 contains 15 residues. The ends were cut back, 5 bases at V and 3 bases at J, with 16 bases in the middle. Germline CDR1 reads MDHEN; CDR2 reads SYDVKM. The CDR3 sequence: CASSLPFGADYGYTF. CDR3 DNA: TGTGCCAGCAGTCTCCCTTTCGGGGCGGACTATGGCTACACCTTC.

The rearrangement links TRBV6-6 to TRBJ2-1, with 8 bases that match TRBD2. The V and J ends lost 4 bases and 6 bases, in that order; junction bases with no gene match: 8. The germline CDR1 and CDR2 sequences are MNHNY and SVGAGI (reference sequence). There are 15 residues in the CDR3. This CDR3 reads CASSWGLDFANEQFF. CDR3 coding DNA: TGTGCCAGCAGTTGGGGACTAGACTTCGCCAATGAGCAGTTCTTC.

The rearrangement joins TRBV2 to TRBJ1-1, with TRBD1 matching over 10 bases. V was clipped by 7 bases and J by 5 bases; unmatched bases: 10. Germline assignment: CDR1 SNHLY and CDR2 FYNNEI. The CDR3 runs 15 residues. The CDR3 loop is CASKMRQGAKTEAFF. For the CDR3, the DNA is TGTGCCAGCAAAATGAGACAGGGGGCAAAAACTGAAGCTTTCTTT. Based on the CDR3 plus reference TRBV2 and TRBJ1-1, the full variable domain is EPEVTQTPSHQVTQMGQEVILRCVPISNHLYFYWYRQILGQKVEFLVSFYNNEISEKSEIFDDQFSVERPDGSNFTLKIRSTKLEDSAMYFCASKMRQGAKTEAFFGQGTRLTVV.

CDR3 in amino acids: CASSEAPGSTDTQYF. The CDR3, as DNA: TGTGCCAGCAGCGAGGCTCCAGGCTCAACAGATACGCAGTATTTT. The chain uses TRBV7-3 and TRBJ2-3; unclear D gene. The V end was cut by 5 bases, the J end by 3 bases, with 15 bases between. Germline V CDR1 and CDR2: SGHTA, FQGTGA. CDR3 length equals 15 residues.

The V gene is TRBV11-1, the J gene TRBJ2-1, with D perhaps matching TRBD2 (6 bases). Germline loops: CDR1 SGHAT, CDR2 FQDESV (reference sequence). This CDR3 is 12 amino acids long. V lost 5 bases and J 8 bases, leaving 10 bases between the germline ends. The CDR3: CASSRRGYEQFF. The CDR3 DNA is TGTGCCAGCAGCCGGAGGGGTTATGAGCAGTTCTTC.

The chain has TRBV5-4 and TRBJ2-5, with a weak D call TRBD2 (5 bases). V was cut by 5 bases and J by 1 base, with 15 bases left in between. The CDR3 spans 15 residues. Germline-derived CDR1 and CDR2 are SGHNT and YYREEE (reference sequence). The CDR3 sequence is CASSFDYQAQETQYF. In nucleotides, the CDR3 is TGTGCCAGCAGTTTCGACTACCAAGCCCAAGAGACCCAGTACTTC. The full variable domain, its missing parts supplied by reference TRBV5-4 and TRBJ2-5, is ETGVTQSPTHLIKTRGQQVTLRCSSQSGHNTVSWYQQALGQGPQFIFQYYREEENGRGNFPPRFSGLQFPNYSSELNVNALELDDSALYLCASSFDYQAQETQYFGPGTRLLVL.

In its sample, this clone was seen a few times. The chain recombines TRBV5-4 with TRBJ1-5; no definite D call. Per the germline V gene, CDR1 is SGHNT and CDR2 is YYREEE (reference sequence). The CDR3 consists of 15 residues. Trimming took 0 bases from V and 4 from J, leaving 11 bases between them. CDR3 coding DNA: TGTGCCAGCAGCTTGGACGGGATGGGGAATCAGCCCCAGCATTTT. Amino acid sequence: CASSLDGMGNQPQHF.

This rearrangement joins TRBV27 to TRBJ2-7, with a tentative D call TRBD2 (6 bases). The CDR3 length is 15 residues. V was trimmed by 2 bases and J by 5 bases, leaving 16 bases between them. CDR1 and CDR2 from the germline V gene are MNHEY and SMNVEV (reference sequence). The CDR3 protein is CASSLVALAPHEQYF. In DNA form, the CDR3 reads TGTGCCAGCAGTTTAGTGGCGCTAGCGCCCCACGAGCAGTACTTC.

The chain has TRBV7-2 and TRBJ2-3; 10 nucleotides match TRBD1. Trimming at V came to 3 bases and at J to 4 bases, leaving 7 bases not matched to a gene. The germline V gene encodes CDR1 SGHTA and CDR2 FQGNSA. The CDR3 totals 16 residues. This CDR3 reads CASSFRQGARADTQYF. Written as DNA, the CDR3 is TGTGCCAGCAGCTTCAGACAGGGGGCGCGGGCAGATACGCAGTATTTT.

The chain has TRBV7-9 and TRBJ2-7; TRBD2 matches at 10 bases. Germline CDR1 and CDR2: SEHNR and FQNEAQ (reference sequence). The trim removed 1 base at V and 5 bases at J, leaving 8 bases unmatched. This CDR3 comprises 16 residues. The CDR3: CASSLVFASGRNEQYF. The CDR3 nucleotides read TGTGCCAGCAGCTTAGTCTTCGCTAGCGGGAGAAACGAGCAGTACTTC. The variable domain in full, with the rest retrieved from reference TRBV7-9 and TRBJ2-7, is DTGVSQNPRHKITKRGQNVTFRCDPISEHNRLYWYRQTLGQGPEFLTYFQNEAQLEKSRLLSDRFSAERPKGSFSTLEIQRTEQGDSAMYLCASSLVFASGRNEQYFGPGTRLTVT.

The gene calls are TRBV7-8 and TRBJ1-2; possible D gene TRBD1, 6 bases. CDR1 is SGHVS and CDR2 is FQNEAQ in the germline V gene. Between the trimmed V and J ends, which lost 4 bases and 4 bases, there was a span of 16 bases. The length of the CDR3 is 15 residues. The CDR3 here is CASSSSEDRPYGYTF. The CDR3 coding sequence is TGTGCCAGCAGCTCCTCCGAGGACAGACCCTATGGCTACACCTTC.

This clone was observed a few times. The rearrangement uses TRBV28 and TRBJ1-2; D remains unclear. The CDR3 consists of 13 residues. Trimming took off 6 bases at V and 1 base at J, with 9 bases between the two ends. Germline assignment: CDR1 MDHEN and CDR2 SYDVKM. CDR3 DNA sequence: TGTGCCAGCAGCCTATGGGTTAACTATGGCTACACCTTC. Protein: CASSLWVNYGYTF.

This clone is a singleton in its sample. The V call is TRBV30, the J call TRBJ2-7; D is unresolved. There are 14 residues in the CDR3. The V end lost 0 bases, the J end lost 7 bases, and 16 bases lay between the germline ends. Germline lookup yields CDR1 GTSNPN and CDR2 SVGIG (reference sequence). The chain's CDR3 is CAWSVRPLKGEQYF. CDR3 nucleotide sequence: TGTGCCTGGAGTGTACGGCCCCTAAAGGGAGAGCAGTACTTC. Based on the CDR3 plus reference TRBV30 and TRBJ2-7, the full variable domain is SQTIHQWPATLVQPVGSPLSLECTVEGTSNPNLYWYRQAAGRGLQLLFYSVGIGQISSEVPQNLSASRPQDRQFILSSKKLLLSDSGFYLCAWSVRPLKGEQYFGPGTRLTVT.

The sample holds one count of this clone. This chain links TRBV6-4 with TRBJ1-3; D call uncertain. This CDR3 is 13 amino acids long. CDR1 is MRHNA, CDR2 SNTAGT, per germline. The V and J ends lost 8 bases and 0 bases respectively, with 8 bases between them. CDR3 region: CASAGISGNTIYF. Written as DNA, the CDR3 is TGTGCCAGCGCTGGGATCTCTGGAAACACCATATATTTT.

The chain combines TRBV6-5 with TRBJ1-5; 8 positions match TRBD1. V was clipped by 6 bases and J by 6 bases; unmatched bases: 4. Germline-derived CDR1 and CDR2 are MNHEY and SVGAGI. CDR3 length equals 13 residues. The CDR3 region is CASRQGGGQPQHF. DNA for the CDR3: TGTGCCAGCAGACAGGGGGGGGGTCAGCCCCAGCATTTT.

The sample holds one count of this clone. The V gene is TRBV5-7, the J gene TRBJ2-5; 8 bases map to TRBD2. TRBV5-7 is treated as an ORF (open reading frame) with a function not yet certain. V gave up 9 bases and J gave up 5 bases; unmatched junction bases: 9. The CDR3 loop spans 13 amino acids. The CDR3 protein is CATPREGLETQYF. CDR3 sequence (DNA): TGTGCCACTCCACGGGAGGGCCTGGAGACCCAGTACTTC.

This rearrangement joins TRBV28 to TRBJ2-7; D uncertain. This CDR3 has 13 residues. Germline CDR1 reads MDHEN; CDR2 reads SYDVKM. V lost 7 bases, J lost 2 bases, and 12 bases lay in between. CDR3: CASIRRIPYEQYF. In DNA, the CDR3 is TGTGCCAGCATCCGCAGGATACCCTACGAGCAGTACTTC.

The chain is built from TRBV7-2 and TRBJ2-4; 8 bases agree with TRBD1. This CDR3 has 16 residues. Germline V lookup: CDR1 SGHTA, CDR2 FQGNSA. V dropped 1 base and J dropped 7; count of bases not matched to a gene: 9. In DNA, the CDR3 is TGTGCCAGCAGCTTAGTTGGGACAGGTGTACTCAACATTCAGTACTTC. The encoded protein is CASSLVGTGVLNIQYF.

A remark on this clone: Other DNA sequences in the sample encode the same CDR3. The chain combines TRBV5-1 with TRBJ2-3; D gene uncertain. This CDR3 contains 12 residues. The V gene lost 4 bases and the J gene lost 1 base, with 4 bases spanning the gap. Germline CDR1 and CDR2: SGHRS and YFSETQ. The CDR3 DNA reads as TGCGCCAGCAGCCCGGGCACAGATACGCAGTATTTT. Translated: CASSPGTDTQYF.

This clone was seen a few times. This sample includes further DNA sequences coding for the same CDR3. The chain uses TRBV5-1 and TRBJ2-5; D not certain. The CDR3 consists of 12 residues. Trimming cost V 0 bases and J 4 bases, with 4 bases left between them. Germline V gene sequence: CDR1 SGHRS, CDR2 YFSETQ. In nucleotides, the CDR3 is TGCGCCAGCAGCTTGGAGGGAGAGACCCAGTACTTC. Its protein product is CASSLEGETQYF.

The gene calls are TRBV10-3 and TRBJ2-5, with a possible D match to TRBD2 (6 bases). Germline CDR1 reads ENHRY; CDR2 reads SYGVKD. The CDR3 is made up of 13 amino acids. V lost 1 base, J lost 4 bases, and 7 bases lay in between. The DNA for the CDR3 is TGTGCCATCAGTGAGTTCGGGGGAGAGACCCAGTACTTC. Translating gives CAISEFGGETQYF.

The V gene is TRBV10-3, the J gene TRBJ2-7; 7 bases are a match to TRBD2. Trimming took 10 bases from V and 3 from J; bases not matched to a gene: 12. This CDR3 spans 14 amino acids. Germline loops: CDR1 ENHRY, CDR2 SYGVKD. CDR3 residues: CATGGASGYYEQYF. The CDR3 DNA sequence: TGTGCCACAGGCGGGGCTAGCGGATACTACGAGCAGTACTTC.

This rearrangement joins TRBV7-8 to TRBJ2-3, with TRBD2 identical over 9 bases. V dropped 0 bases and J dropped 9; count of bases not matched to a gene: 13. Germline lookup yields CDR1 SGHVS and CDR2 FQNEAQ. The CDR3 spans 17 residues. CDR3 DNA sequence: TGTGCCAGCAGCTTAGCGCTGGGCGGGAGGGCCGGCAGAACGCAGTATTTT. Amino acids: CASSLALGGRAGRTQYF.

On this clone: A much larger clone lies a single base off, so this may be a read error. The gene calls are TRBV4-3 and TRBJ2-7; D is unresolved. The germline V gene encodes CDR1 LGHNA and CDR2 YSLEER. CDR3 size: 16 residues. Here the CDR3 reads CASSQSFLEVPYEQHF. In DNA form, the CDR3 reads TGCGCCAGCAGCCAATCTTTTCTTGAGGTTCCCTACGAGCAGCACTTC.

This clone was recorded only once. CDR3 nucleotide sequence: TGTGCCAGCAGAGGGCGCGGAAAAGCTTTCTTT. Translation gives CASRGRGKAFF. The V gene is TRBV27, the J gene TRBJ1-1, with D unresolved. From germline, CDR1 is MNHEY and CDR2 SMNVEV (reference sequence). CDR3 size: 11 residues. With 6 bases removed from V and 9 bases from J, the gap between germline ends came to 11 bases.

Of note for this clone: A junction end diverges from the germline sequence, so it may reflect a read error. The chain links TRBV6-1 to TRBJ2-7; D is unclear. Germline lookup yields CDR1 MNHNS and CDR2 SASEGT. This CDR3 is 10 amino acids long. CDR3 protein: CASSGRTVGF. The DNA for the CDR3 is TGTGCCAGCAGTGGACGGACCGTGGGCTTC.

The chain joins TRBV28 to TRBJ1-2; no firm D call. Germline CDR1 is MDHEN and CDR2 is SYDVKM. Trimming took 1 base from V and 4 from J, leaving 13 bases between them. The CDR3 is 15 residues long. CDR3 nucleotides: TGTGCCAGCAGTTTATTGACCGGCGGCCCCTATGGCTACACCTTC. As protein: CASSLLTGGPYGYTF.